The 14 T cell receptor beta chains given below trace back to one sample, sequenced in a study of T cell changes during pregnancy in multiple sclerosis. Clones were read by immunoSEQ multiplex PCR, and TCRdb kept only the in-frame ones, dropping some. The profile shows 20,000 to 25,000 clones, around 89% of them singletons. Here the sequenced sample was CD8+ T cells from peripheral blood mononuclear cells, taken in the first trimester of pregnancy. The origin of the receptors is a female donor with multiple sclerosis, enrolled in a pregnancy study.

CDR3 DNA sequence: TGTGCCAGTAGTACAACGGGACAGTCCAATCAGCCCCAGCATTTT. It is translated as CASSTTGQSNQPQHF. This chain uses TRBV19 with TRBJ1-5, with 7 bases aligning to TRBD1. Looked up from germline, CDR1 is LNHDA and CDR2 is SQIVND (reference sequence). The junction had 6 bases not matched to a gene; V was cut back by 4 bases and J by 3 bases. CDR3 length: 15 residues.

V and J are TRBV5-6 and TRBJ2-7; D is unresolved. Trimming took off 3 bases at V and 4 bases at J, with 5 bases between the two ends. CDR1 is SGHDT, CDR2 YYEEEE, per germline. This CDR3 has 11 residues. The DNA of the CDR3 is TGTGCCAGCAGCTATACTTACGAGCAGTACTTC. Its protein product is CASSYTYEQYF.

This chain links TRBV7-3 with TRBJ2-1; D is ambiguous. The CDR3 loop spans 16 amino acids. Trimming took off 1 base at V and 2 bases at J, with 12 bases between the two ends. CDR1 is SGHTA, CDR2 FQGTGA, per germline. CDR3 protein: CASSLMGSTTYNEQFF. The CDR3 DNA reads as TGTGCCAGCAGCTTAATGGGTAGCACCACCTACAATGAGCAGTTCTTC. Full variable domain (rest looked up from reference TRBV7-3 and TRBJ2-1): GAGVSQTPSNKVTEKGKYVELRCDPISGHTALYWYRQSLGQGPEFLIYFQGTGAADDSGLPNDRFFAVRPEGSVSTLKIQRTERGDSAVYLCASSLMGSTTYNEQFFGPGTRLTVL.

This chain joins TRBV19 and TRBJ2-5, with 7 bases matching TRBD1. The CDR3 spans 16 residues. The J segment lost 0 bases and the V segment lost 4 bases, leaving 8 bases of the junction unmatched. Germline CDR1 LNHDA, CDR2 SQIVND (reference sequence). The DNA for the CDR3 is TGTGCCAGTAGTAAAATTGAGACAGGGTACCAAGAGACCCAGTACTTC. Protein sequence: CASSKIETGYQETQYF.

V is TRBV6-6 and J is TRBJ2-5; D not certain. Between the trimmed V and J ends, which lost 4 bases and 5 bases, there was a span of 8 bases. From germline, CDR1 is MNHNY and CDR2 SVGAGI (reference sequence). This CDR3 comprises 12 residues. CDR3 residues: CASSSHTETQYF. CDR3 DNA sequence: TGTGCCAGCAGTTCGCACACGGAGACCCAGTACTTC.

The rearrangement joins TRBV29-1 to TRBJ2-1; D is undetermined. Trimming took off 5 bases at V and 0 bases at J, with 14 bases between the two ends. The germline V gene has CDR1 SQVTM and CDR2 ANQGSEA. The CDR3 length is 15 residues. Written as DNA, the CDR3 is TGCAGCGTTTCCGGCGCTCCTAGCTCCTACAATGAGCAGTTCTTC. This translates into CSVSGAPSSYNEQFF.

This chain uses TRBV4-3 with TRBJ2-1; D perhaps matches TRBD2 (6 bases). Between the trimmed V and J ends, which lost 0 bases and 6 bases, there was a span of 12 bases. The CDR3 consists of 15 residues. Germline CDR1 LGHNA, CDR2 YSLEER. CDR3 DNA: TGCGCCAGCAGCCAAGATTTGGGGGGAGGCAATGAGCAGTTCTTC. Translated, it gives CASSQDLGGGNEQFF.

This rearrangement joins TRBV19 to TRBJ2-1; D gene ambiguous. The CDR3 has 15 residues. The ends were cut back, 4 bases at V and 1 base at J, with 11 bases in the middle. Germline CDR1 is LNHDA and CDR2 is SQIVND (reference sequence). The CDR3 reads CASSTLEQSYNEQFF. CDR3 nucleotides: TGTGCCAGTAGTACTCTAGAGCAGTCCTACAATGAGCAGTTCTTC.

The gene calls are TRBV21-1 and TRBJ2-3; the table's D call TRBD2 went unverified against the DNA. TRBV21-1 is designated a pseudogene. This CDR3 comprises 13 residues. Here the CDR3 reads CASSMRTRDTQYF. The CDR3 coding sequence is TGTGCCAGCAGCATGAGAACTAGAGATACGCAGTATTTT.

This rearrangement joins TRBV6-6 to TRBJ2-2; D is ambiguous. This CDR3 contains 14 residues. Looked up from germline, CDR1 is MNHNY and CDR2 is SVGAGI (reference sequence). V was clipped by 2 bases and J by 6 bases, with 10 bases between them. The CDR3 loop reads CASSYGGDPGELFF. CDR3 DNA sequence: TGTGCCAGCAGTTACGGCGGAGATCCCGGGGAGCTGTTTTTT.

Relative to its sample, this clone is medium-sized. The chain employs TRBV5-4 and TRBJ2-1; 7 positions match TRBD2. The germline V gene encodes CDR1 SGHNT and CDR2 YYREEE (reference sequence). This CDR3 spans 11 amino acids. Trimming removed 4 bases from V and 13 bases from J; junction bases left unmatched: 5. The CDR3 sequence: CASSPGTIQFF. The CDR3 DNA reads TGTGCCAGCAGCCCCGGGACTATTCAGTTCTTC.

J is TRBJ2-5 and V is TRBV28, with 10 nucleotides matching TRBD2. V trimming: 6 bases; J trimming: 4 bases; junction bases outside the gene matches: 20. The CDR3 contains 19 residues. CDR1 and CDR2 (germline): MDHEN, SYDVKM. In DNA, the CDR3 is TGTGCCAGCAGCCTCAAGGGGGGAGCGGGAGGGTGGTGGGGAGAGACCCAGTACTTC. It yields the protein CASSLKGGAGGWWGETQYF.

The gene calls are TRBV7-9 and TRBJ2-1; 8 bases agree with TRBD1. Trimming at V came to 3 bases and at J to 10 bases, leaving 14 bases not matched to a gene. Germline CDR1 and CDR2: SEHNR and FQNEAQ (reference sequence). CDR3 size: 16 residues. Here the CDR3 DNA reads TGTGCCAGCAGCTTCAGTAGTTCGCCAGCAGGGGGCGAGCAGTTCTTC. It yields the protein CASSFSSSPAGGEQFF. The full variable domain, its missing parts supplied by reference TRBV7-9 and TRBJ2-1, is DTGVSQNPRHKITKRGQNVTFRCDPISEHNRLYWYRQTLGQGPEFLTYFQNEAQLEKSRLLSDRFSAERPKGSFSTLEIQRTEQGDSAMYLCASSFSSSPAGGEQFFGPGTRLTVL.

CDR3 DNA sequence: TGTGCCAGCAGTTCCGGGACTAGCCCGAAGGGCACAGATACGCAGTATTTT. It encodes CASSSGTSPKGTDTQYF. The chain employs TRBV27 and TRBJ2-3; the match to TRBD2 covers 9 bases. Germline V gene lookup returns CDR1 MNHEY and CDR2 SMNVEV (reference sequence). The CDR3 is 17 amino acids. Trimming at V came to 4 bases and at J to 1 base, leaving 9 bases not matched to a gene.